These T cell receptor beta chains were read from a single sample in a study of OX40 agonist ivuxolimab in advanced cancers. The protocol was immunoSEQ multiplex PCR, while the TCRdb copy is restricted to in-frame clones and leaves out a portion. The top ten clones hold about a sixth of a sample with tens of thousands of clones, 70% to 90% of them seen once. The source material was CD4+ or CD8+ T cells sorted from blood, sampled in a trial of the OX40 agonist ivuxolimab. These receptors all stem from an adult with an advanced solid tumor such as melanoma, head and neck, liver or kidney cancer. Both conserved end residues are part of each CDR3. Fields, in order: D gene, clone size, J gene, V gene, CDR3 protein, CDR3 DNA. D genes are given only for firm matches. Part of the rows lack a size; the others show once, few, many or a class for expanded clones.

.	.	TRBJ1-2	TRBV16	CASSQSGGYNYGYTF	TGTGCCAGCAGCCAATCGGGAGGTTATAACTATGGCTACACCTTC
TRBD1	.	TRBJ2-2	TRBV19	CASSNRQGASTGELFF	TGTGCCAGTAGTAACCGACAGGGGGCGTCCACCGGGGAGCTGTTTTTT
.	.	TRBJ2-1	TRBV11-3	CASSLGETPYNEQFF	TGTGCCAGCAGCTTAGGGGAGACCCCCTACAATGAGCAGTTCTTC
.	.	TRBJ1-5	TRBV10-3	CAISESGGGQPQHF	TGTGCCATCAGTGAGTCGGGGGGGGGACAGCCCCAGCATTTT
.	.	TRBJ2-5	TRBV5-6	CASSDRRLGTQYF	TGTGCCAGCAGCGACCGAAGATTGGGGACCCAGTACTTC
.	once	TRBJ2-4	TRBV2	CASSEHGRDKNIQYF	TGTGCCAGCAGTGAACATGGAAGGGACAAAAACATTCAGTACTTC
.	.	TRBJ2-7	TRBV27	CASSLLGDEQYF	TGTGCCAGCAGTTTACTAGGGGACGAGCAGTACTTC
TRBD2	few	TRBJ2-2	TRBV4-1	CASSQYFPAGEGGELFF	TGCGCCAGCAGCCAGTACTTCCCAGCGGGAGAGGGCGGGGAGCTGTTTTTT
.	.	TRBJ1-5	TRBV5-5	CASSERAGGNQPQHF	TGTGCCAGCAGCGAGCGGGCAGGGGGCAATCAGCCCCAGCATTTT
.	few	TRBJ2-2	TRBV7-9	CASSLRSVRRSNTGELFF	TGTGCCAGCAGCTTAAGGTCCGTTCGGCGGTCGAACACCGGGGAGCTGTTTTTT
.	.	TRBJ2-7	TRBV21-1	CASSSQFGLAGQYEQYF	TGTGCCAGCAGCTCCCAATTTGGACTAGCGGGACAATACGAGCAGTACTTC
TRBD2	.	TRBJ2-2	TRBV28	CASSFIGRTPSTGELFF	TGTGCCAGCAGTTTTATCGGGAGGACCCCTAGCACCGGGGAGCTGTTTTTT
TRBD1	.	TRBJ2-7	TRBV5-4	CASSPTLLGQGWGEQYF	TGTGCCAGCAGCCCTACACTCCTGGGACAGGGATGGGGCGAGCAGTACTTC
TRBD1	.	TRBJ1-2	TRBV28	CASSLVSGGYGYTF	TGTGCCAGCAGTTTAGTCTCAGGGGGCTATGGCTACACCTTC
TRBD1	.	TRBJ2-5	TRBV29-1	CSGNRGIQETQYF	TGCAGCGGTAACAGGGGAATCCAAGAGACCCAGTACTTC
TRBD1	.	TRBJ2-1	TRBV15	CATSRDRAHNEQFF	TGTGCCACCAGCAGGGACAGGGCACACAATGAGCAGTTCTTC
.	.	TRBJ2-3	TRBV21-1	CASSKGLGQAPNTDTQYF	TGTGCCAGCAGCAAAGGATTGGGACAGGCCCCTAACACAGATACGCAGTATTTT
.	.	TRBJ1-5	TRBV5-6	CASSTNRGNQPQHF	TGTGCCAGCAGCACAAACCGGGGAAATCAGCCCCAGCATTTT
.	.	TRBJ1-5	TRBV2	CASSVQGPSQPQHF	TGTGCCAGCAGTGTGCAGGGCCCCAGTCAGCCCCAGCATTTT
.	few	TRBJ1-5	TRBV28	CASRKGNQPQHF	TGTGCCAGCAGAAAAGGCAATCAGCCCCAGCATTTT
TRBD2	.	TRBJ2-7	TRBV5-1	CASSQTSGSAEQYF	TGCGCCAGCAGCCAAACTAGCGGGAGTGCCGAGCAGTACTTC
.	.	TRBJ1-6	TRBV19	CASSMVGSSYNSPLHF	TGTGCCAGTAGTATGGTCGGGAGCTCCTATAATTCACCCCTCCACTTT
TRBD1	.	TRBJ2-3	TRBV12-5	CASGSRDRKNTQYF	TGTGCTAGTGGATCCCGGGACAGGAAAAATACGCAGTATTTT
.	few	TRBJ1-1	TRBV20-1	CSARMNTEAFF	TGCAGTGCTAGAATGAACACTGAAGCTTTCTTT
TRBD2	.	TRBJ2-3	TRBV6-5	CASSYGRALGTDTQYF	TGTGCCAGCAGTTACGGGAGGGCATTGGGCACAGATACGCAGTATTTT
TRBD1	once	TRBJ1-5	TRBV6-1	CASGDRENQPQHF	TGTGCCAGCGGGGACAGGGAAAATCAGCCCCAGCATTTT